These T cell receptor beta chains were read from a single sample in a study of beta chain features in type 1 diabetes. The table came from immunoSEQ multiplex PCR; TCRdb's copy has only in-frame clones and leaves some out. The sample holds 70,000 to 95,000 clones, 25% to 35% seen once. Sequencing was performed on stem cell memory CD4+ T cells from blood. The source of these receptors is a woman aged 18-29 years in good health. The CDR3 runs from the conserved cysteine through the conserved F or W. A D gene is named only where the DNA matches it firmly. The listing skips clone size in some rows; elsewhere it reads once, few, many or a size class.

.,TRBV6-5,TRBJ2-5,few,TGTGCCAGCAGTTACTCGGGTAGCATGGGGAGGGAGACCCAGTACTTC,CASSYSGSMGRETQYF
TRBD1,TRBV30,TRBJ1-1,few,TGTGCCTGGATGAGAGGGGGCTATACTGAAGCTTTCTTT,CAWMRGGYTEAFF
TRBD2,TRBV11-3,TRBJ2-4,.,TGTGCCAGCAGCTCCCTGTGGACTAGCGGGAACATTCAGTACTTC,CASSSLWTSGNIQYF
.,TRBV9,TRBJ2-1,.,TGTGCCAGCAGCCCCGGACATAGCTCCTACAATGAGCAGTTCTTC,CASSPGHSSYNEQFF
.,TRBV5-1,TRBJ1-3,.,TGCGCCAGCAGCTCCCCCGAGGCTGGAAACACCATATATTTT,CASSSPEAGNTIYF
.,TRBV29-1,TRBJ1-1,many,TGCAGCGTTGTCCCAGGGATGGACACTGAAGCTTTCTTT,CSVVPGMDTEAFF
TRBD1,TRBV30,TRBJ2-5,.,TGTGCCTCGGACAGGGGGCAAGAGACCCAGTACTTC,CASDRGQETQYF
TRBD1,TRBV7-7,TRBJ1-1,.,TGTGCTAGCAGCCGGGACAGGGCTTCTGAAGCTTTCTTT,CASSRDRASEAFF
.,TRBV7-8,TRBJ1-6,.,TGTGCCACTGGCAGGGGAGTCAATTCACCCCTCCACTTT,CATGRGVNSPLHF
.,TRBV9,TRBJ2-7,.,TGTGCCAGCGGACTTAGCAGGGGTCACCCACCTCAGGGATTCGGTAACGAGCAGTACTTC,CASGLSRGHPPQGFGNEQYF
TRBD1,TRBV7-6,TRBJ2-5,.,TGTGCCAGCAGCCCAACAGGCGGGACAGGGGGCCGGGAGACCCAGTACTTC,CASSPTGGTGGRETQYF
.,TRBV7-9,TRBJ2-1,few,TGTGCCAGCAGCTTAGGGCAGGGTGACAATGAGCAGTTCTTC,CASSLGQGDNEQFF
TRBD2,TRBV7-3,TRBJ2-5,.,TGTGCCAGCAGCTTAATTAGTGCGGGGGGCCGGCCCTCCTTTCAAGAGACCCAGTACTTC,CASSLISAGGRPSFQETQYF
.,TRBV6-5,TRBJ2-7,.,TGTGCCAGCAGTTCGACGACTAGCTCCTACGAGCAGTACTTC,CASSSTTSSYEQYF
.,TRBV7-2,TRBJ1-1,few,TGTGCCAGTAAAGCCGGGGGGGGAATGAACACTGAAGCTTTCTTT,CASKAGGGMNTEAFF
TRBD1,TRBV11-1,TRBJ1-5,few,TGTGCCAGCAGCCCGAGACAGGGGGATCCCCAGCATTTT,CASSPRQGDPQHF
.,TRBV5-8,TRBJ1-1,.,TGTGCCAGCAGCTTGGTACAGGGCACTGAAGCTTTCTTT,CASSLVQGTEAFF
.,TRBV6-1,TRBJ2-7,few,TGTGCCAGCAGTGGACCGGAGGGAGCCTACGAGCAGTACTTC,CASSGPEGAYEQYF
.,TRBV7-3,TRBJ2-2,once,TGTGCCAGCAGCTTAATGGCAGCGTATAACACCGGGGAGCTGTTTTTT,CASSLMAAYNTGELFF
.,TRBV9,TRBJ1-3,.,TGTGCCAGCTCTCCCGGAAACACCATATATTTT,CASSPGNTIYF
.,TRBV28,TRBJ1-2,few,TGTGCCAGCAGTGTCCAGCGGGCCTATGGCTACACCTTC,CASSVQRAYGYTF
.,TRBV18,TRBJ1-3,few,TGTGCCAGCTCACCCGGGGAAGTTTCTGGAAACACCATATATTTT,CASSPGEVSGNTIYF
.,TRBV5-1,TRBJ2-3,few,TGCGCCAGCAGCTTGGACCAGGATACGCAGTATTTT,CASSLDQDTQYF
.,TRBV6-5,TRBJ2-5,.,TGTGCCAGCAGTTACTCCCCCCAGGGAATGGAGACCCAGTACTTC,CASSYSPQGMETQYF
.,TRBV19,TRBJ1-2,.,TGTGCCAGTAGTCTTTATATGGCGGTCAACTTTAACTATGGCTACACCTTC,CASSLYMAVNFNYGYTF
.,TRBV6-5,TRBJ2-3,once,TGTGCCACTGCTTTTCCCGGGGGCACAGATACGCAGTATTTT,CATAFPGGTDTQYF
TRBD1,TRBV7-9,TRBJ1-1,.,TGTGCCAGCGCTCCGACAGGGTACGGCACTGAAGCTTTCTTT,CASAPTGYGTEAFF
.,TRBV19,TRBJ1-4,few,TGTGCCAGTAGTCCACGAGTCGGAACTAATGAAAAACTGTTTTTT,CASSPRVGTNEKLFF
.,TRBV5-4,TRBJ2-7,few,TGTGCCAGCAGCTTGACGAGCGCGGGCGCCTACGAGCAGTACTTC,CASSLTSAGAYEQYF
TRBD2,TRBV19,TRBJ2-3,few,TGTGCCAGCGCCGGGGGCGGGGGGCCGGAAGATACGCAGTATTTT,CASAGGGGPEDTQYF
.,TRBV11-2,TRBJ2-2,.,TGTGCCAGCAGCTTATACAGTGATCACGGGGAGCTGTTTTTT,CASSLYSDHGELFF
TRBD1,TRBV14,TRBJ1-2,few,TGTGCCAGCAGCCAAGACCCGGGACAGGTTGGCTACACCTTC,CASSQDPGQVGYTF
.,TRBV11-2,TRBJ2-5,.,TGTGCCAGCAGCTTAGCGGGCCAGGGGGGCGGGGAGACCCAGTACTTC,CASSLAGQGGGETQYF
.,TRBV5-4,TRBJ2-7,few,TGTGCCAGCAGCCCTCCGGGGGTGGCGGGTCCAAGCTCCTACGAGCAGTACTTC,CASSPPGVAGPSSYEQYF
.,TRBV29-1,TRBJ2-7,few,TGCAGCGGCCGCTTTGGGCAGGGTCCCTCCTACGAGCAGTACTTC,CSGRFGQGPSYEQYF
TRBD2,TRBV2,TRBJ2-5,.,TGTGCCAGCAAGAGAGCGGGAGGGGGGGAGACCCAGTACTTC,CASKRAGGGETQYF
.,TRBV5-4,TRBJ2-1,few,TGTGCCAGCAGCCCGGACAGAGGTCCCTACAATGAGCAGTTCTTC,CASSPDRGPYNEQFF
TRBD2,TRBV14,TRBJ2-3,few,TGTGCCAGCAGCCAAGGGACTAGCGGGGGTGATACGCAGTATTTT,CASSQGTSGGDTQYF
.,TRBV7-2,TRBJ1-5,.,TGTGCCAGCAGCCAGGTGACAGGATCCAATCAGCCCCAGCATTTT,CASSQVTGSNQPQHF
TRBD1,TRBV4-3,TRBJ2-3,.,TGCGCCAGCAGCCAAACTGCGGGACAGGGGCCTCCTCTCAGCACAGATACGCAGTATTTT,CASSQTAGQGPPLSTDTQYF
TRBD1,TRBV19,TRBJ1-1,few,TGTGCCAGTAGTAAAGGGACAGGGGGATCCCCTGAAGCTTTCTTT,CASSKGTGGSPEAFF
TRBD1,TRBV7-2,TRBJ1-5,.,TGTGCCAGCAGCTTTGGGACAGCCAATCAGCCCCAGCATTTT,CASSFGTANQPQHF
.,TRBV18,TRBJ2-3,.,TGTGCCAGCTCGAACCCTGGGCGAGTTAGCACAGATACGCAGTATTTT,CASSNPGRVSTDTQYF
.,TRBV5-1,TRBJ2-7,.,TGCGCCAGCAGCTTGAAGGCGGAGAGCTCCTACGAGCAGTACTTC,CASSLKAESSYEQYF
.,TRBV11-2,TRBJ2-1,few,TGTGCCAGCAGCTTAGAAGTCTACAGCTCCTACAATGAGCAGTTCTTC,CASSLEVYSSYNEQFF
.,TRBV5-1,TRBJ1-6,few,TGCGCCAGCAGCTTGGCCGTCCGGGATTCACCCCTCCACTTT,CASSLAVRDSPLHF
.,TRBV7-8,TRBJ2-7,few,TGTGCCAGCAGCTTAGCCGGGACACTATCTTACGAGCAGTACTTC,CASSLAGTLSYEQYF
TRBD1,TRBV6-1,TRBJ2-5,.,TGTGCCAGCAGTGAAGCTCCAGGGGGCCGGGAGACCCAGTACTTC,CASSEAPGGRETQYF
.,TRBV7-2,TRBJ1-6,.,TGTGCCAGCAGCGCGAGGGGGGGGAATTCACCCCTCCACTTT,CASSARGGNSPLHF
TRBD1,TRBV5-1,TRBJ1-1,.,TGCGCCAGCAACGCTTTACCCTCGACAGGGAATCTTGAAGCTTTCTTT,CASNALPSTGNLEAFF
TRBD1,TRBV30,TRBJ1-5,.,TGTGCCTGGAGCTCCGGACAGGGGAATCAGCCCCAGCATTTT,CAWSSGQGNQPQHF
TRBD1,TRBV5-1,TRBJ1-3,.,TGCGCCAGCAGCTCGGGACAGGGCATCTCTGGAAACACCATATATTTT,CASSSGQGISGNTIYF
TRBD1,TRBV30,TRBJ2-3,few,TGTGCCTGGAGGCAGGGGGCGAGGACAGATACGCAGTATTTT,CAWRQGARTDTQYF